Following are 12 T cell receptor beta chains from one sample sequenced in a study of T cells in women clearing cervical HPV infection. The repertoire was sequenced with immunoSEQ multiplex PCR; TCRdb's copy has only in-frame clones and lacks some. The record lists roughly 23,000 clones, of which the ten most abundant hold less than 6%. Sequenced material: blood buffy coat. The receptor source for this set is a woman between 18 and 75 years old with a cervical HPV16 infection that either progressed to CIN3+ or cleared (not recorded which).

Remarks on this clone: The observed sequence ends 3 residues before the CDR3 terminus, with the missing tail filled in from the germline J gene. The V gene is TRBV20-1, the J gene TRBJ2-2; TRBD1 matches 7 bases. This CDR3 has 14 amino acids. Germline V CDR1 and CDR2: DFQATT, SNEGSKA (reference sequence). V was pared by 5 bases and J by 1 base, with 4 bases of the junction left unmatched. CDR3 amino acids: CSAWDSQNTGELFF. CDR3 DNA, as far as it was read: TGCAGTGCTTGGGACAGCCAGAACACCGGGGAG.

Incomplete CDR3 DNA: TGTGCCAGTAGTATGAATCTTGTGAGGGGCGCGGAGACG. It encodes CASSMNLVRGAET. The CDR3 as a whole reads CASSMNLVRGAETQYF. This rearrangement joins TRBV19 to TRBJ2-3; D tentatively reads TRBD1 or TRBD2 (5 bases each). The CDR3 extends 3 residues past the end of the read, so its final part is completed from the germline J gene. CDR1 is LNHDA and CDR2 is SQIVND in the germline V gene (reference sequence). The CDR3 totals 16 residues.

For this clone: The CDR3 end falls 3 residues outside the read, so it is completed with the germline J gene. The V call is TRBV15, the J call TRBJ1-5, with D hard to call. Per the germline V gene, CDR1 is LNHNV and CDR2 is YYDKDF (reference sequence). The ends were cut back, 1 base at V and 3 bases at J, with 13 bases in the middle. This CDR3 has 16 amino acids. The CDR3 DNA, read in part, is TGTGCCACCAGCAGAGGAAAGGGTTACCTCAATCAGCCC. Translating gives CATSRGKGYLNQP. The whole CDR3 region reads CATSRGKGYLNQPQHF.

For this clone: The read stops 3 residues short of the end of the CDR3; the missing end is completed from the germline J gene. The chain couples TRBV7-2 to TRBJ2-7; the match to TRBD2 covers 7 bases. The trim removed 3 bases at V and 4 bases at J, leaving 6 bases unmatched. There are 14 residues in the CDR3. Germline V gene lookup returns CDR1 SGHTA and CDR2 FQGNSA. The sequenced part of the CDR3 DNA is TGTGCCAGCAGCTTGAGACTAGCAGGGTACGAG. It specifies CASSLRLAGYE. The entire CDR3 reads CASSLRLAGYEQYF.

Details on this clone: Read sequence stops 3 residues before the CDR3 end, and the germline J gene provides the missing end. The chain has TRBV19 and TRBJ2-4, with TRBD1 as a possible D gene (6 bases). In germline, CDR1 is LNHDA, CDR2 SQIVND (reference sequence). CDR3 length: 14 amino acids. The CDR3: CASSKDRDIYGQYF. CDR3 DNA, as far as it was read: TGTGCCAGTAGTAAGGACCGGGACATCTATGGT. The whole variable domain, remainder taken from reference TRBV19 and TRBJ2-4, is DGGITQSPKYLFRKEGQNVTLSCEQNLNHDAMYWYRQDPGQGLRLIYYSQIVNDFQKGDIAEGYSVSREKKESFPLTVTSAQKNPTAFYLCASSKDRDIYGQYFGAGTRLSVL.

Points on this clone: Relative to the germline gene, one junction end is altered; a read error may explain this. The CDR3 goes on 3 residues after the read ends, and that part is filled in from the germline J gene. The gene calls are TRBV2 and TRBJ1-4, with D possibly being TRBD1 (6 bases). This CDR3 comprises 14 residues. Germline assignment: CDR1 SNHLY and CDR2 FYNNEI. The CDR3 bases that were read are TGTGCCAGCAGCGAAGGGGCAGGGGTTGAAAAA. Its protein is CASSEGAGVEK. The CDR3 as a whole reads CASSEGAGVEKLFF.

On this clone itself: The CDR3 goes on 3 residues after the read ends, and that part is filled in from the germline J gene. V usage is TRBV2 and J usage is TRBJ1-2; 9 bases match TRBD1. The length of the CDR3 is 15 residues. Germline lookup yields CDR1 SNHLY and CDR2 FYNNEI. With V trimmed by 6 bases and J by 5 bases, 10 bases remained unmatched. CDR3 DNA, as far as it was read: TGTGCCAGCAGACCCACGACCGGGACAGGGTATGGC. This translates into CASRPTTGTGYG. The full CDR3 protein reads CASRPTTGTGYGYTF.

As to this clone: The read is 3 residues too short to cover the CDR3 end, so that end is filled in from the germline J gene. The chain carries TRBV4-2 and TRBJ2-3; 9 bases align to TRBD2. CDR1 and CDR2 (germline): LGHNA, YNFKEQ. The ends lost 0 bases at V and 6 bases at J; junction bases unmatched: 4. CDR3 length: 15 amino acids. The CDR3 DNA, read in part, is TGTGCCAGCAGCCAAGATGGCAGCGGGGGGGATACG. Its protein is CASSQDGSGGDT. The entire CDR3 protein reads CASSQDGSGGDTQYF.

About this clone itself: The DNA ends 3 residues before the CDR3 does, and the rest of the CDR3 is filled in from the germline J gene. V is TRBV6-4 and J is TRBJ1-2; 7 nucleotides line up with TRBD1. Per germline, CDR1 MRHNA and CDR2 SNTAGT. V gave up 6 bases and J gave up 1 base; unmatched junction bases: 5. The CDR3 runs 14 residues. The CDR3 reads CASRPGQINYGYTF. The CDR3 bases that were read are TGTGCCAGCAGGCCGGGACAGATTAACTATGGC.

CDR3 sequence reads: CASSIGQGAYNSPLHF. CDR3 bases read: TGTGCCAGTAGTATCGGACAGGGAGCCTATAATTCACCC. The chain uses TRBV19 and TRBJ1-6, with 8 bases matching TRBD1. The read terminates 3 residues ahead of where the CDR3 ends, so the germline J gene completes it. J lost 2 bases, V lost 3 bases, and 3 bases had no gene match. The CDR3 runs 16 residues. Germline CDR1 and CDR2: LNHDA and SQIVND (reference sequence).

On this clone: Sequencing ends 3 residues short of the CDR3 end; the germline J gene provides the rest. The sample contains more than one DNA sequence encoding this CDR3. V and J are TRBV18 and TRBJ1-2; TRBD1 is a possible D gene (6 bases). This CDR3 region has 13 residues. Trimming removed 6 bases from V and 2 bases from J, with 10 bases in between. Per the germline V gene, CDR1 is KGHSH and CDR2 is LQKENI. The CDR3 protein is CASSPGQNYGYTF. Incomplete CDR3 DNA: TGTGCCAGCTCCCCCGGACAGAACTATGGC.

On this clone: The CDR3 end is not reached by the read, which stops 3 residues before it; the germline J gene fills it in. This sequence joins TRBV2 and TRBJ2-2, with a possible D match to TRBD1 (5 bases). The CDR3 runs 13 residues. Germline lookup yields CDR1 SNHLY and CDR2 FYNNEI. CDR3: CASLRQLDEKLFF. Partial CDR3 DNA: TGTGCCAGCTTACGACAGTTAGATGAAAAG.